This TCR beta chain was sequenced during a study of T cell responses to AZD1222 COVID-19 vaccine. The sample holds one count of this clone. Its antigen is undetermined. Profiling relied on immunoSEQ multiplex PCR, and the TCRdb table lists in-frame clones only, not all of them. The sample consists of roughly 150,000 clones, around nine tenths of them appearing once. Study-wide results and limits: Among spike-specific TCRs, nearly half reportedly target unmutated variant regions.

Second doses were pooled across both intervals (about 4 or about 12 weeks). This CDR3 comprises 12 residues. The germline V gene encodes CDR1 SNHLY and CDR2 FYNNEI. The V end was cut by 6 bases, the J end by 7 bases, with 10 bases between. The chain links TRBV2 to TRBJ1-5; weak D call: TRBD1 (6 bases). The source of this sequence is an adult who received the AZD1222 COVID-19 vaccine. The sample consisted of peripheral blood, taken 28 days after the second AZD1222 dose. The CDR3 region has the DNA TGTGCCAGCAGGGAGGGGGGGCAGCCCCAGCATTTT. This codes for CASREGGQPQHF.